This T cell receptor beta chain is drawn from a study of cytomegalovirus exposure and HLA in healthy donors. Broader study findings: Associated with cytomegalovirus, according to the listing, were 150 to 200 TCR beta chains. A few CMV-associated chains proved CMV antigen-specific in vitro.

As regards this clone: Its antigen is undetermined.

Primers: 60 Vbeta forward and 13 Jbeta reverse. Method: immunoSEQ multiplex PCR; TCRdb's copy keeps in-frame clones and lacks some. Of 100,000 to 120,000 clones listed, over 80% were seen once; the top ten hold 6.5% to 7%. V was clipped by 3 bases and J by 8 bases; unmatched bases: 5. Germline assignment: CDR1 SGHVS and CDR2 FQNEAQ. This CDR3 spans 14 amino acids. The sample was PBMCs. V and J are TRBV7-8 and TRBJ1-4; TRBD1 agrees at 8 bases. The clonotype comes from a man aged 25-45 years in good health and CMV-seropositive. The CDR3 loop reads CASSFMTGEEKLFF. The CDR3 DNA sequence: TGTGCCAGCAGCTTCATGACAGGGGAAGAAAAACTGTTTTTT.